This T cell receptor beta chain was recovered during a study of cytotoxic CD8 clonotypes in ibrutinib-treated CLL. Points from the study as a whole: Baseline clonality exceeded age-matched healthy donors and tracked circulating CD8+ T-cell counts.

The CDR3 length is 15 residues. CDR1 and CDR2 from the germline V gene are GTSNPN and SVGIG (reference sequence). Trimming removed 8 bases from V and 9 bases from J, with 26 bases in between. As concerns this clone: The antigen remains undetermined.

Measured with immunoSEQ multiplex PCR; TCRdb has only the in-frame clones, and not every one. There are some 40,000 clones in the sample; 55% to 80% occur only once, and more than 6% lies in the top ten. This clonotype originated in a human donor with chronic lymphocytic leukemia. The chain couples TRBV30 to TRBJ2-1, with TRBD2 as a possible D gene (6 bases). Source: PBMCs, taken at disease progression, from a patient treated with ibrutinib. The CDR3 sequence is CAVQDGAAPGSEQFF. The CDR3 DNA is TGTGCCGTCCAAGATGGGGCGGCCCCCGGGAGTGAGCAGTTCTTC.